This TCR beta chain was documented in a study of control samples from healthy donors and cancer patients. CDR1 is LNHDA and CDR2 is SQIVND in the germline V gene (reference sequence). Trimming removed 11 bases from V and 6 bases from J, with 21 bases in between. This CDR3 has 14 residues. Data came from immunoSEQ multiplex PCR; TCRdb stores just in-frame clones and leaves some out. The table records 100,000 to 110,000 clones, roughly 90% of them present only once. This clonotype was sampled from a woman aged 45 to 65 in good health. This rearrangement joins TRBV19 to TRBJ2-3; D might be TRBD1 or TRBD2, each matching 7 bases. Sequenced material: blood. CDR3: CASTRGGSGDTQYF. CDR3 DNA: TGTGCCTCCACCAGGGGGGGCAGTGGGGATACGCAGTATTTT.